The present T cell receptor (beta chain) was sequenced within a study of blood T cell repertoires in COVID-19. J gave up 1 base and V 6 bases, and 0 bases lay outside the gene matches. The germline gives CDR1 MNHEY, CDR2 SVGAGI. The CDR3 has 14 residues. TCRdb's table, derived via immunoSEQ multiplex PCR, lists solely in-frame clones and lacks some. The sample carries 100,000 to 140,000 clones, about four fifths recorded once. The chain combines TRBV6-5 with TRBJ1-5; 10 positions match TRBD1. Material: peripheral blood. This clonotype was obtained from a man in his 70s with acute or convalescent COVID-19. Written as DNA, the CDR3 is TGTGCCAGCAGGACAGGGGGCAGCAATCAGCCCCAGCATTTT. Amino acid sequence: CASRTGGSNQPQHF.